These 28 T cell receptor beta chains came from one sample sequenced in a study of patients and donors after allogeneic stem cell transplantation. Using its own MiXCR run on the RT-PCR reads, TCRdb lists one record per CDR3 protein. Found here are roughly 880,000 distinct CDR3 sequences, roughly 17% of them singletons; the top ten hold roughly 6.4%. Sequencing used blood, either unsorted or a sorted T cell fraction (not recorded which). The origin of the receptors is a human donor who was either an allogeneic HSCT recipient or a stem cell or donor lymphocyte infusion donor (not recorded which). It is not recorded whose cells these are; they may come from a transplant donor.

A few counts support this clonotype. The chain carries TRBV20-1 and TRBJ2-7; D is perhaps TRBD1 or TRBD2 (5 bases each). The V end lost 2 bases, the J end lost 2 bases, and 19 bases lay between the germline ends. This CDR3 region has 16 residues. The germline V gene has CDR1 DFQATT and CDR2 SNEGSKA (reference sequence). CDR3: CSARPAPPGRTYEQYF. CDR3 sequence (DNA): TGCAGTGCTAGACCCGCCCCCCCGGGGCGAACCTACGAGCAGTACTTC.

This clonotype occurred a few times. Here the CDR3 DNA reads TGTGCCACCAGAGAATCAGGGTTTGGCAATCAGCCCCAGCATTTT. This encodes CATRESGFGNQPQHF. This chain connects TRBV24-1 to TRBJ1-5, with D maybe TRBD1 (5 bases). Per the germline V gene, CDR1 is KGHDR and CDR2 is SFDVKD. The V gene lost 7 bases and the J gene lost 2 bases, with 14 bases spanning the gap. The CDR3 length is 15 residues.

The chain uses TRBV20-1 and TRBJ1-2, with D uncertain. The CDR3 sequence is 15 residues long. Germline values: CDR1 DFQATT, CDR2 SNEGSKA (reference sequence). Trimming removed 6 bases from V and 7 bases from J, with 24 bases in between. In DNA, the CDR3 is TGCAGTGCCCCTTACCTGAGGTTTTCATTTTTTGGCTACACCTTC. It encodes CSAPYLRFSFFGYTF.

This clonotype was picked up many times. The CDR3 coding sequence is TGTGCCAGCAGGTGGGGCAATGAGCAGTTCTTC. Translating it yields CASRWGNEQFF. The chain recombines TRBV3-1 with TRBJ2-1; D unresolved. Trimming left V 6 bases short and J 6 bases short, with 6 bases between. Per the germline V gene, CDR1 is LGHDT and CDR2 is YNNKEL (reference sequence). The CDR3 is 11 amino acids.

This clonotype was observed a few times. This chain joins TRBV9 and TRBJ2-6; D perhaps matches TRBD2 (7 bases). The CDR3 is 16 residues long. Germline loops: CDR1 SGDLS, CDR2 YYNGEE. Trimming took 3 bases from V and 2 from J, leaving 12 bases between them. The DNA for the CDR3 is TGTGCCAGCAGCGGGGAGGGGGGAGCTGGGGCCAACGTCCTGACTTTC. The encoded protein is CASSGEGGAGANVLTF.

J is TRBJ1-3 and V is TRBV4-3; TRBD1 is a possible D gene (5 bases). The germline gives CDR1 LGHNA, CDR2 YSLEER. V lost 1 base to trimming and J lost 0 bases, with 16 bases between them. This CDR3 is 18 amino acids long. In DNA form, the CDR3 reads TGCGCCAGCAGCCAAGCCCTCGCAGGGTTTCTCTCTGGAAACACCATATATTTT. As protein: CASSQALAGFLSGNTIYF.

A few counts support this clonotype. This chain connects TRBV7-2 to TRBJ1-2; D remains ambiguous. The CDR3 has 13 amino acids. From germline, CDR1 is SGHTA and CDR2 FQGNSA. V was cut by 1 base and J by 8 bases, with 11 bases left in between. DNA of the CDR3: TGTGCCAGCAGCTTAGAGGAGGTCGGGGGCTACACCTTC. This sequence encodes CASSLEEVGGYTF.

The V call is TRBV24-1, the J call TRBJ2-7; 8 positions agree with TRBD1. CDR3 length: 16 residues. Germline lookup yields CDR1 KGHDR and CDR2 SFDVKD. V trimming: 4 bases; J trimming: 1 base; junction bases outside the gene matches: 8. The CDR3 protein is CATSDPTRTGSYEQYF. The DNA for the CDR3 is TGTGCCACCAGTGACCCCACCCGGACAGGGTCCTACGAGCAGTACTTC.

In DNA, the CDR3 is TGTGCCAGCAGTTTAAAGGGACAGGGGTCCCACGAGCAGTACTTC. Amino acids: CASSLKGQGSHEQYF. This chain uses TRBV28 with TRBJ2-7, with 10 bases fitting TRBD1. Germline CDR1 MDHEN, CDR2 SYDVKM. CDR3 size: 15 residues. V lost 2 bases and J lost 5; bases outside the gene matches: 6.

This clonotype was detected only a few times. The rearrangement links TRBV7-9 to TRBJ1-1, with D uncertain. Germline lookup yields CDR1 SEHNR and CDR2 FQNEAQ (reference sequence). V shed 7 bases and J shed 0 bases, with 9 bases lying between them. The CDR3 covers 13 residues. In DNA form, the CDR3 reads TGTGCCAGCACCTATCAGCTGAACACTGAAGCTTTCTTT. Translation: CASTYQLNTEAFF.

The genes are TRBV12-3 or TRBV12-4 and TRBJ2-3, with D tentatively TRBD1 (5 bases). This CDR3 has 15 residues. Between the trimmed V and J ends, which lost 3 bases and 5 bases, there was a span of 15 bases. CDR3 nucleotides: TGTGCCAGCAGTTTCTCAAGGGGATGGCGAGATACGCAGTATTTT. Amino acids: CASSFSRGWRDTQYF.

The chain combines TRBV19 with TRBJ2-2, with D perhaps matching TRBD1 (6 bases). V was cut by 2 bases and J by 0 bases, with 7 bases left in between. Germline assignment: CDR1 LNHDA and CDR2 SQIVND (reference sequence). This CDR3 has 15 residues. The CDR3 loop is CASSITGSNTGELFF. CDR3 DNA sequence: TGTGCCAGTAGTATAACAGGGTCGAACACCGGGGAGCTGTTTTTT.

The J gene is TRBJ2-1, the V gene TRBV11-3; D remains ambiguous. The V gene's germline CDR1 is SGHNT and CDR2 YENEEA. Trimming cost V 5 bases and J 9 bases, with 20 bases left between them. The CDR3 consists of 15 residues. CDR3 nucleotide sequence: TGTGCCAGCAGCGCCCGGGCATCCGTGAGGTCTGAGCAGTTCTTC. It yields the protein CASSARASVRSEQFF.

This clonotype was picked up a small number of times. The rearrangement links TRBV28 to TRBJ2-5, with TRBD2 matching 13 bases. J lost 6 bases, V lost 5 bases, and 6 bases had no gene match. Germline V lookup: CDR1 MDHEN, CDR2 SYDVKM. This CDR3 is built from 15 residues. The CDR3 here is CASSIGTSGIKTQYF. The CDR3 nucleotides read TGTGCCAGCAGTATCGGGACTAGCGGGATTAAGACCCAGTACTTC.

This clonotype was picked up one time. The rearrangement uses TRBV5-6 and TRBJ2-1; D not certain. Trimming removed 2 bases at V and 6 bases at J, with 18 bases between. CDR1 is SGHDT, CDR2 YYEEEE, per germline. CDR3 length equals 16 residues. CDR3 amino acids: CASSFLGPPWVNEQFF. CDR3 DNA: TGTGCCAGCAGCTTTCTAGGGCCCCCTTGGGTCAATGAGCAGTTCTTC.

CDR3 DNA: TGTGCCAGCAGCCTGGGACCGGAGGGTTGGAGCAATCAGCCCCAGCATTTT. Encoded protein: CASSLGPEGWSNQPQHF. V is TRBV7-8 and J is TRBJ1-5; D is perhaps TRBD1 (5 bases). Germline values: CDR1 SGHVS, CDR2 FQNEAQ. This CDR3 has 17 residues. Trimming left V 5 bases short and J 1 base short, with 18 bases between.

The rearrangement links TRBV7-3 to TRBJ2-1, with 7 bases fitting TRBD1. The CDR3 sequence is 17 residues long. V shed 1 base, J shed 6 bases, and the junction held 12 bases outside the gene matches. CDR1 SGHTA and CDR2 FQGTGA come from the germline V gene. DNA for the CDR3: TGTGCCAGCAGCTTAAGGTTAAGGGGGCTTGAGGGCAATGAGCAGTTCTTC. Protein: CASSLRLRGLEGNEQFF.

Only a few counts were recorded for this clonotype. The rearrangement joins TRBV7-9 to TRBJ2-1; 13 nucleotides agree with TRBD2. The CDR3 length is 15 residues. With V trimmed by 5 bases and J by 2 bases, 0 bases remained unmatched. Germline V gene sequence: CDR1 SEHNR, CDR2 FQNEAQ (reference sequence). The CDR3 DNA follows: TGTGCCAGCAGCGGGACTAGCGGGGCCTACAATGAGCAGTTCTTC. Amino acids: CASSGTSGAYNEQFF.

As to this clonotype: A read error may account for a junction end that differs from germline. The rearrangement joins TRBV4-2 to TRBJ2-7; TRBD1 agrees at 7 bases. The germline CDR1 and CDR2 sequences are LGHNA and YNFKEQ. The CDR3 has 13 residues. CDR3 protein: CASSQPGQVGKIF. Written as DNA, the CDR3 is TGTGCCAGCAGCCAACCAGGACAGGTTGGGAAGATCTTC.

This clonotype was picked up a small number of times. V and J are TRBV5-1 and TRBJ2-7; D is ambiguous. V shed 2 bases and J shed 4 bases, with 10 bases lying between them. The germline gives CDR1 SGHRS, CDR2 YFSETQ. The CDR3 consists of 13 residues. CDR3 DNA: TGCGCCAGCAGCTTTGACACCGGATACGAGCAGTACTTC. This codes for CASSFDTGYEQYF.

The chain carries TRBV6-2 or TRBV6-3 and TRBJ2-7, with 8 bases identical to TRBD2. Germline V gives CDR1 MNHEY, CDR2 SVGEGT. V lost 1 base to trimming and J lost 3 bases; unmatched junction nucleotides: 8. The CDR3 spans 16 residues. CDR3 sequence (DNA): TGTGCCAGCAGTTACTTGAAGGCTAGCGGGTTCTACGAGCAGTACTTC. This sequence encodes CASSYLKASGFYEQYF.

Only a few counts were recorded for this clonotype. The chain's CDR3 is CASSLGGSGDTQYF. CDR3 sequence (DNA): TGTGCCAGCAGCTTAGGGGGGTCGGGGGATACGCAGTATTTT. The chain couples TRBV7-3 to TRBJ2-3; D may be TRBD2 (6 bases). The CDR3 consists of 14 residues. Trimming removed 2 bases from V and 6 bases from J, with 12 bases in between. Germline assignment: CDR1 SGHTA and CDR2 FQGTGA.

This clonotype has a handful of counts. The rearrangement links TRBV5-6 to TRBJ1-6; a possible D gene is TRBD1 (6 bases). Trimming pared 6 bases from V and 14 bases from J, leaving 21 bases between. Germline V gene data show CDR1 as SGHDT and CDR2 as YYEEEE. There are 14 residues in the CDR3. The CDR3 DNA follows: TGTGCCAGCACCTCCGGGGGGGGGGCTTTGACCCTCCACTTT. Encoded protein: CASTSGGGALTLHF.

The chain employs TRBV6-2 or TRBV6-3 and TRBJ1-2; 9 bases match TRBD1. CDR1 is MNHEY, CDR2 SVGEGT, per germline. Germline trimming cut 5 bases from V and 8 bases from J; bases unmatched to any gene: 18. The CDR3 totals 17 residues. The CDR3 region has the DNA TGTGCCAGCAGTCCTAAAACAGGGGGCGACCCTCTCTACGGCTACACCTTC. It yields the protein CASSPKTGGDPLYGYTF.

This clonotype was picked up a small number of times. The genes are TRBV5-1 and TRBJ2-3; TRBD2 matches at 8 bases. The J segment lost 2 bases and the V segment lost 0 bases, leaving 5 bases of the junction unmatched. The germline V gene encodes CDR1 SGHRS and CDR2 YFSETQ. The CDR3 is made up of 16 amino acids. For the CDR3, the DNA is TGCGCCAGCAGCTTGGTGGTAGCGGGATCCACAGATACGCAGTATTTT. Its translation is CASSLVVAGSTDTQYF.

The chain uses TRBV7-2 and TRBJ2-7; D tentatively reads TRBD1 or TRBD2 (5 bases each). The CDR3 spans 16 residues. Germline CDR1 SGHTA, CDR2 FQGNSA. Trimming cost V 1 base and J 4 bases, with 17 bases left between them. The CDR3 spells CASSLDVRRGPYEQYF. CDR3 coding DNA: TGTGCCAGCAGCTTAGACGTGCGTAGGGGACCGTACGAGCAGTACTTC.

This clonotype has more than one count but fewer than ten. The chain is built from TRBV9 and TRBJ2-1; 12 nucleotides line up with TRBD2. V was clipped by 3 bases and J by 14 bases; unmatched bases: 9. The CDR3 has 14 residues. CDR1 and CDR2 (germline): SGDLS, YYNGEE. CDR3 bases: TGTGCCAGCAGCGGGACTAGCGGGGACCGCCTGAAGTTCTTC. It is translated as CASSGTSGDRLKFF.

This clonotype was counted a few times. This chain connects TRBV5-1 to TRBJ2-2; 8 nucleotides agree with TRBD2. The CDR3 extends over 18 amino acids. J was trimmed by 0 bases and V by 4 bases; bases with no gene match: 11. Per the germline V gene, CDR1 is SGHRS and CDR2 is YFSETQ. CDR3 loop: CASSLGSTGGSNTGELFF. CDR3 DNA: TGCGCCAGCAGCCTGGGGTCAACGGGAGGGTCGAACACCGGGGAGCTGTTTTTT. The variable domain in full, completed from reference TRBV5-1 and TRBJ2-2, reads KAGVTQTPRYLIKTRGQQVTLSCSPISGHRSVSWYQQTPGQGLQFLFEYFSETQRNKGNFPGRFSGRQFSNSRSEMNVSTLELGDSALYLCASSLGSTGGSNTGELFFGEGSRLTVL.